The rows below give T cell receptor beta chains drawn from one sample of a study of shared clonotypes between healthy human individuals. Method: immunoSEQ multiplex PCR; TCRdb's copy keeps in-frame clones and lacks some. The sample has about 2 million clones, roughly 95% seen once. The sequencing input was naive CD8+ T cells sorted from blood. Receptors were obtained from a man younger than 35 in good health. Both conserved end residues are part of each CDR3. A row's size may be missing; if present it is once, few, many or a size class.

V | size | CDR3
TRBV5-6 | NA | CASSLDRAETQYF
TRBV5-6 | NA | CASSLGGLSGNTIYF
TRBV5-1 | NA | CASSEGQVKAMNTEAFF
TRBV6-4 | once | CASLPRGTVYEQYF
TRBV27 | NA | CASSLSSGFGEKLFF
TRBV4-2 | NA | CASSPGLSYNEQFF
TRBV6-1 | NA | CASSERYSGNTIYF
TRBV27 | NA | CASRPEGGLDTEAFF
TRBV11-2 | NA | CASSLEAGGLYNEQFF
TRBV11-2 | NA | CASSLDLGLEEYF
TRBV2 | NA | CASSQSLDYEQYF
TRBV4-1 | NA | CASSQGQGSGNTIYF
TRBV5-1 | NA | CASSRTGNTGELFF
TRBV5-1 | NA | CASSRTREITDTQYF
TRBV4-1 | NA | CASSQADPTEQFF
TRBV6-1 | NA | CASSDLHVAYEQYF
TRBV6-5 | NA | CASSPGGGIYEQYF
TRBV9 | NA | CASSVEGGWGEKLFF
TRBV10-1 | NA | CASSDDRDSYEQYF
TRBV27 | NA | CASSRDSVTQYF
TRBV5-1 | once | CASSLVQGAYNEQFF
TRBV19 | NA | CASSRGQGLQETQYF
TRBV7-8 | once | CASSSTGGGNTIYF
TRBV30 | few | CAWGWENSNQPQHF
TRBV5-4 | NA | CASSLDRGMNTEAFF
TRBV4-1 | NA | CASSLRTGDNNEQFF
TRBV5-6 | NA | CASSQPDRALNTEAFF
TRBV9 | NA | CASSEGGGRDNEQFF
TRBV25-1 | once | CASRASHSYEQYF
TRBV28 | NA | CAGKPPPRGGHHNEQFF
TRBV11-1 | NA | CASSPSPLAGATDTQYF
TRBV7-9 | NA | CASSPNHNYEQYF
TRBV19 | NA | CASSIFGGKGNEQFF
TRBV9 | NA | CASSPGGALKYF
TRBV4-1 | NA | CASSHYLAGSYEQYF
TRBV6-5 | NA | CASSPDRYSNQPQHF
TRBV15 | NA | CATSRDWTGADGYTF
TRBV7-8 | NA | CASSSAGGNNQPQHF
TRBV11-2 | NA | CASSYHTGAYEQYF
TRBV5-6 | NA | CASSLSDSTYEQYF
TRBV7-9 | once | CASSLGPGQGYEKLFF
TRBV11-2 | NA | CASSLTQTYEQYF
TRBV2 | NA | CASSAGREVYGYTF
TRBV20-1 | NA | CSARRTDTQYF
TRBV6-6 | NA | CASSYVRDTEAFF
TRBV7-9 | NA | CASSFSGQGYEQYF
TRBV19 | NA | CASSIQGLAYGYTF
TRBV7-9 | NA | CASSPAGGSYNEQFF
TRBV7-9 | NA | CAGRVSNTEAFF
TRBV19 | NA | CASRPGEGYNEQFF
TRBV5-4 | NA | CASSPSMQETQYF
TRBV9 | NA | CASSLAGSGANEKLFF
TRBV2 | few | CASSGGQAAYEQYF
TRBV6-5 | NA | CASSFSGGHQETQYF
TRBV6-5 | NA | CASSYLEGDEQYF
TRBV4-1 | NA | CASSRVTAYNEQFF
TRBV2 | NA | CASSEAGSRGWETQYF
TRBV4-2 | NA | CASSQRFSNTYEQYF